This is a list of T cell receptor beta chains from one sample in a study of T cell clonotyping in hematopoietic cell transplantation. Generated by immunoSEQ multiplex PCR, the TCRdb table keeps only in-frame clones and is missing some. The sample holds 15,000 to 20,000 clones, approximately 75% seen once. The sample was peripheral blood mononuclear cells, taken before stem cell transplant. These receptor sequences come from a man in his sixties with acute myeloid leukemia. Some clones in this sample may be carry-over from other donors' samples. Each CDR3 is given with its conserved first and last residue. D genes are given only for firm matches. Size is omitted from some rows. Given values are once, few, many or a class for expanded clones.

>-|-|TRBJ2-5|TRBV2
TGTGCCAGCAGCGGAAGACGGCTAGCCCAAGAGACCCAGTACTTC
CASSGRRLAQETQYF
>-|-|TRBJ2-7|TRBV7-6
TGTGCCAGCAGCTTAGAGGACAGCTACGAGCAGTACTTC
CASSLEDSYEQYF
>-|TRBD2|TRBJ2-2|TRBV7-8
TGTGCCAGCAGCTTAGAGAGGGAGGGCGCGAACACCGGGGAGCTGTTTTTT
CASSLEREGANTGELFF
>few|-|TRBJ2-2|TRBV6-1
TGTGCCAGCAGCAGCAGGGATACCGGGGAGCTGTTTTTT
CASSSRDTGELFF
>few|TRBD1|TRBJ2-1|TRBV30
TGTGCCTGGAGTGATGAGGGACAGGGGATAGCGGATGAGCAGTTCTTC
CAWSDEGQGIADEQFF
>-|-|TRBJ2-5|TRBV11-3
TGTGCCAGCAGGAGAGAAGAGACCCAGTACTTC
CASRREETQYF
>-|-|TRBJ2-7|TRBV29-1
TGCAGCGTTGTGGTAGAAACCTACGAGCAGTACTTC
CSVVVETYEQYF
>-|-|TRBJ2-3|TRBV6-5
TGTGCCTCCAGCCGGAATCATGGAACAGATACGCAGTATTTT
CASSRNHGTDTQYF
>-|-|TRBJ2-7|TRBV2
TGTGCCAGCATCCAGGGGTGGGCATCGGACGAGCAGTACTTC
CASIQGWASDEQYF
>few|-|TRBJ2-1|TRBV19
TGTGCCAGTGGCCCGCAGGCGTGGGCTTACAATGAGCAGTTCTTC
CASGPQAWAYNEQFF
>-|TRBD2|TRBJ2-1|TRBV11-2
TGTGCCAGCAGCTGGACTAGCGGGGGCCCTTACAATGAGCAGTTCTTC
CASSWTSGGPYNEQFF
>-|-|TRBJ1-4|TRBV19
TGTGCCAGTAGTATGCTTCGCCTTGCAACTAATGAAAAACTGTTTTTT
CASSMLRLATNEKLFF
>-|-|TRBJ1-4|TRBV7-8
TGTGCCAGCAGCTTAGCAGGGACTGATGAAAAACTGTTTTTT
CASSLAGTDEKLFF
>few|TRBD1|TRBJ2-2|TRBV27
TGTGCCAGCAGTATCATGCAGGGGGTAACGAACACCGGGGAGCTGTTTTTT
CASSIMQGVTNTGELFF
>few|TRBD2|TRBJ2-1|TRBV19
TGTGCCAGTAGTATTAGTAGCGGGGCCTACAATGAGCAGTTCTTC
CASSISSGAYNEQFF
>-|-|TRBJ2-7|TRBV6-5
TGTGCCAGCAGTTACTCGACCTCCTACGAGCAGTACTTC
CASSYSTSYEQYF
>-|-|TRBJ2-7|TRBV30
TGTGCCTGGAGTGAATACTCCATGGATCGGTACGAGCAGTACTTC
CAWSEYSMDRYEQYF
>-|-|TRBJ2-3|TRBV30
TGTGCCTGGAGCACAGATACGCAGTATTTT
CAWSTDTQYF
>once|TRBD1|TRBJ1-1|TRBV30
TGTGCCTGGAGCCCCGGGGGACAGGGTAACACTGAAGCTTTCTTT
CAWSPGGQGNTEAFF
>-|-|TRBJ1-2|TRBV11-1
TGTGCCAGCAGCCCCCAGCAGGGCCTTAACTATGGCTACACCTTC
CASSPQQGLNYGYTF
>-|-|TRBJ2-1|TRBV21-1
TGTGCCAGCAGCCTTCCCGCCCCCGGACAGGGGGCCTTCTACAATGAGCAGTTCTTC
CASSLPAPGQGAFYNEQFF
>-|-|TRBJ1-5|TRBV29-1
TGCAGCGTTGGTCAGAGAGATCAGCCCCAGCATTTT
CSVGQRDQPQHF
>-|-|TRBJ2-7|TRBV7-3
TGTGCCAGCAGCTTAACGGTCAGGGGCGTAGACGAGCAGTACTTC
CASSLTVRGVDEQYF
>-|TRBD1|TRBJ1-3|TRBV19
TGTGCCACCCAGACAGGGGTGAACCGCGGAAACACCATATATTTT
CATQTGVNRGNTIYF
>-|-|TRBJ2-7|TRBV5-4
TGTGCCAGCAGTTCCTTACGCTCCTACGAGCAGTACTTC
CASSSLRSYEQYF
>-|-|TRBJ2-5|TRBV19
TGTGCCAGTAGTATTCTGGCAGGGGGGGGGATGGAGACCCAGTACTTC
CASSILAGGGMETQYF
>-|-|TRBJ1-1|TRBV6-5
TGTGCCAGCAGTTACTCGGCAAGAAACACTGAAGCTTTCTTT
CASSYSARNTEAFF
>-|-|TRBJ2-1|TRBV7-3
TGTGCCAGCAGCTTAAGTGGGAACAGCCCTCAGGGCTACAATGAGCAGTTCTTC
CASSLSGNSPQGYNEQFF
>-|TRBD2|TRBJ2-7|TRBV11-2
TGTGCCAGCAGCCTAAGCGGGGGCGTCGAGCAGTACTTC
CASSLSGGVEQYF
>-|TRBD1|TRBJ1-1|TRBV29-1
TGCAGCACCCCGTCCGAAACAGGGGCCCGGGGGGCTTTCTTT
CSTPSETGARGAFF
>-|TRBD1|TRBJ2-3|TRBV5-6
TGTGCCAGCAGCCCCGGGACAGGGTGGGCAGATACGCAGTATTTT
CASSPGTGWADTQYF
>hyperexpanded|-|TRBJ2-6|TRBV7-3
TGTGCCAGCAGCTCCTCGGGTGGGGCCAACGTCCTGACTTTC
CASSSSGGANVLTF
>few|-|TRBJ1-2|TRBV7-2
TGTGCCAGCAGCCTAGAAAGCCCCTATGGCTACACCTTC
CASSLESPYGYTF
>-|TRBD2|TRBJ2-4|TRBV7-2
TGTGCCAGCAGCTTTAAAGCGGGGGGGGGCAACATTCAGTACTTC
CASSFKAGGGNIQYF
>few|-|TRBJ1-6|TRBV7-6
TGTGCCAGCAGCTTATCCGGACCTAACAATTCACCCCTCCACTTT
CASSLSGPNNSPLHF
>once|-|TRBJ2-3|TRBV6-5
TGTGCCAGCAGTTACGAGGGGGGCGCAGATACGCAGTATTTT
CASSYEGGADTQYF
>-|-|TRBJ2-7|TRBV27
TGTGCCAGCAGTTTTCGGGGGCGCGGAGGCGAGCAGTACTTC
CASSFRGRGGEQYF
>-|TRBD1|TRBJ2-2|TRBV14
TGTGCCAGCAGCCTTGCGGCAGGGGGATTCACCGGGGAGCTGTTTTTT
CASSLAAGGFTGELFF
>-|-|TRBJ2-4|TRBV13
TGTGCCAGCAGTGGGGGGACCGGGGACATTCAGTACTTC
CASSGGTGDIQYF
>-|TRBD2|TRBJ2-7|TRBV5-1
TGCGCCAGCAGCTTGCGGCGGGGGAGCTACGAGCAGTACTTC
CASSLRRGSYEQYF
>once|-|TRBJ1-5|TRBV28
TGTGCCAGCAGTTTAAGGCAGAGAGTTCAGCCCCAGCATTTT
CASSLRQRVQPQHF
>-|-|TRBJ1-2|TRBV6-5
TGTGCCAGCAGTCGACAGAGTGGAGGCTACACCTTC
CASSRQSGGYTF
>-|TRBD2|TRBJ2-5|TRBV9
TGTGCCAGCAGCCCCTCGGGGGGGCTAGCGGGAGGGGGAGAGACCCAGTACTTC
CASSPSGGLAGGGETQYF
>-|-|TRBJ2-5|TRBV7-8
TGTGCCAGCAGCTTTTTGGCGCGACCAGTCCAAGAGACCCAGTACTTC
CASSFLARPVQETQYF
>-|TRBD1|TRBJ1-5|TRBV29-1
TGCAGCGTTGGGGGGGGAGGGACAGGAAACAATCAGCCCCAGCATTTT
CSVGGGGTGNNQPQHF
>once|TRBD2|TRBJ2-1|TRBV9
TGTGCCAGCTTACGGACTAGCGGGGGGGCTTTGAATGAGCAGTTCTTC
CASLRTSGGALNEQFF
>-|TRBD1|TRBJ2-7|TRBV9
TGTGCCAGCAGCGTTTGGACAGGGGGCAGGGAGGAGCAGTACTTC
CASSVWTGGREEQYF
>-|TRBD1|TRBJ2-7|TRBV7-2
TGTGCCAGCAGCTTAGTCCCAGGGGGCTCCTACGAGCAGTACTTC
CASSLVPGGSYEQYF
>-|-|TRBJ2-7|TRBV29-1
TGCAGCGTTGAAGGTGATGCCTACGAGCAGTACTTC
CSVEGDAYEQYF
>-|-|TRBJ1-2|TRBV10-3
TGTGCCATCAGTGACGACAGGCATAACTATGGCTACACCTTC
CAISDDRHNYGYTF
>-|TRBD2|TRBJ2-1|TRBV27
TGTGCCAGCAGTCAAGGGACTAGCGGGGTTTACAATGAGCAGTTCTTC
CASSQGTSGVYNEQFF
>-|-|TRBJ2-7|TRBV5-1
TGCGCCAGCAGCTCCGCTAGCCCCGACTCCGGGGAGCAGTACTTC
CASSSASPDSGEQYF
>-|-|TRBJ1-4|TRBV19
TGTGCCAGTAGTATGGGGACGTTGCATGAAAAACTGTTTTTT
CASSMGTLHEKLFF
>-|-|TRBJ1-1|TRBV19
TGTGCCAGTAGTCTTACTGACGGGAACACTGAAGCTTTCTTT
CASSLTDGNTEAFF